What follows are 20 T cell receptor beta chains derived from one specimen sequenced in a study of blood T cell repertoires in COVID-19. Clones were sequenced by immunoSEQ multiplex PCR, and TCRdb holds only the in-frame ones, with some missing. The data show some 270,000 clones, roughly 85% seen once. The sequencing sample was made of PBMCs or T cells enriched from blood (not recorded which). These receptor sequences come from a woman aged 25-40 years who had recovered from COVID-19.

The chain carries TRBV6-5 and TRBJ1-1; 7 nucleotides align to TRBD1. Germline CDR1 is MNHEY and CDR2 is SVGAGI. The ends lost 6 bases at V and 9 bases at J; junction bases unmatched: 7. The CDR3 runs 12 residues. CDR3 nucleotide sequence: TGTGCCAGCAGCTCCGGGACAGAAAAAGCTTTCTTT. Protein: CASSSGTEKAFF.

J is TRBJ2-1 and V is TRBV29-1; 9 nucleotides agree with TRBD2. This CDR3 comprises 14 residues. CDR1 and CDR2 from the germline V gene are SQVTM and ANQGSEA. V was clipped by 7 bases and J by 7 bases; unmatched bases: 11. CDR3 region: CSAGGGRGGNEQFF. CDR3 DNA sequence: TGCAGCGCCGGGGGCGGGAGGGGAGGGAATGAGCAGTTCTTC.

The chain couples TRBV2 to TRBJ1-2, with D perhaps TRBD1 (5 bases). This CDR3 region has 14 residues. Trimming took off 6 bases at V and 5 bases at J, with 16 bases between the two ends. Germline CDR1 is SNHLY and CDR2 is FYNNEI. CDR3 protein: CASSARGAGYGYTF. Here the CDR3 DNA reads TGTGCCAGCAGCGCGCGTGGGGCAGGTTATGGCTACACCTTC. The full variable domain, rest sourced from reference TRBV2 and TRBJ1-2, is EPEVTQTPSHQVTQMGQEVILRCVPISNHLYFYWYRQILGQKVEFLVSFYNNEISEKSEIFDDQFSVERPDGSNFTLKIRSTKLEDSAMYFCASSARGAGYGYTFGSGTRLTVV.

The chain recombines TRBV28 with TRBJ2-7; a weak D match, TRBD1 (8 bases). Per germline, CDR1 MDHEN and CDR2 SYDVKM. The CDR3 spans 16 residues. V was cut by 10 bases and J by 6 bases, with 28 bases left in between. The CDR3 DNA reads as TGTGCCACCCTCCTAGCCGGGAGGCAGGGGGCAGGCGAGCAGTACTTC. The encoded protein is CATLLAGRQGAGEQYF.

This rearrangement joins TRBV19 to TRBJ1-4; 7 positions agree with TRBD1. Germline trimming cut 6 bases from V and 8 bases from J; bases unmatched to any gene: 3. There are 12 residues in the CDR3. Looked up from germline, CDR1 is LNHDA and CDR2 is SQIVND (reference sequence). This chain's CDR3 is CASRVTGEKLFF. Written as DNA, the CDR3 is TGTGCCAGTAGGGTGACAGGGGAAAAACTGTTTTTT.

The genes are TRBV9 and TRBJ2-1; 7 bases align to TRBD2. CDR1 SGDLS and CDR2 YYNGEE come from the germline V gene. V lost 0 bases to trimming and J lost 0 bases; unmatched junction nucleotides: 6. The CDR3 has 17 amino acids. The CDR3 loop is CASSVVGGSFSYNEQFF. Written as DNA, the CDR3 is TGTGCCAGCAGCGTAGTTGGCGGGAGCTTCTCCTACAATGAGCAGTTCTTC.

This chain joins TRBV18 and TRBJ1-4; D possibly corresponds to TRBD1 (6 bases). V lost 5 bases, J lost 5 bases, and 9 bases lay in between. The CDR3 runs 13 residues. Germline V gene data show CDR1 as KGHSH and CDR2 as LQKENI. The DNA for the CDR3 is TGTGCCAGCTCAAAAGACAGGAATGAAAAACTGTTTTTT. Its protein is CASSKDRNEKLFF.

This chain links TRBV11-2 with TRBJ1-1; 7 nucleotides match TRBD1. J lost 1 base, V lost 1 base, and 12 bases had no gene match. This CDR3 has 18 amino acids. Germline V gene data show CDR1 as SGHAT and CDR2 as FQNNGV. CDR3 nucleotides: TGTGCCAGCAGCTTAGTTATAGGTGCGGGACAGAGGAACACTGAAGCTTTCTTT. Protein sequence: CASSLVIGAGQRNTEAFF.

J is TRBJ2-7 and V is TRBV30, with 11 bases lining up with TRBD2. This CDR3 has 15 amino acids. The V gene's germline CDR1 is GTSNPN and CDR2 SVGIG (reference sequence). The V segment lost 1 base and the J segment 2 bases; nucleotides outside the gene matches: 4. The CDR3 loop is CAWSAGTSGAYEQYF. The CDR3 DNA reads TGTGCCTGGAGTGCCGGGACTAGCGGAGCCTACGAGCAGTACTTC.

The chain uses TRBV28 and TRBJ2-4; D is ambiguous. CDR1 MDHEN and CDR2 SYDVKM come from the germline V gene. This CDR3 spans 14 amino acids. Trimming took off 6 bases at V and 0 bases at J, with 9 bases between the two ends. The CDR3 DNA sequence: TGTGCCAGCAGAGACACCCTAGCCAAAAACATTCAGTACTTC. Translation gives CASRDTLAKNIQYF.

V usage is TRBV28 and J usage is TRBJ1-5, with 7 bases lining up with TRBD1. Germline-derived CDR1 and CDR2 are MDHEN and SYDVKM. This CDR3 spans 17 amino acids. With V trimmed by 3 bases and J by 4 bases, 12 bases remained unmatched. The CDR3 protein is CASSFTEGARYNQPQHF. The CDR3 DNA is TGTGCCAGCAGTTTTACCGAGGGGGCCAGGTATAATCAGCCCCAGCATTTT.

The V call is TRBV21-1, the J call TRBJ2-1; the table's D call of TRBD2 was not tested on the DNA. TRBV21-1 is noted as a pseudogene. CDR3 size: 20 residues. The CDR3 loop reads CATRGTSNSSRWGSYNEQFF. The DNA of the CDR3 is TGTGCCACCAGAGGGACTTCAAATAGCAGTAGATGGGGCTCCTACAATGAGCAGTTCTTC.

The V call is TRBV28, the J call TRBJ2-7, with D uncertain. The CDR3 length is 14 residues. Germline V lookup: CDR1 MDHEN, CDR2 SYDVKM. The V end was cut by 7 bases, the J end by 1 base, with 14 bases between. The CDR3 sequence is CASTPPRPSYEQYF. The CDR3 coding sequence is TGTGCCAGCACCCCCCCGAGGCCGTCCTACGAGCAGTACTTC.

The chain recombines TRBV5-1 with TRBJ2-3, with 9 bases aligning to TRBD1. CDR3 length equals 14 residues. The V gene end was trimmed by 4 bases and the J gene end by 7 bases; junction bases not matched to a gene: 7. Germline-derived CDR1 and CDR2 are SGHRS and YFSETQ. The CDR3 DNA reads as TGCGCCAGCAGCCAGGGACAGGGAGAGAATACGCAGTATTTT. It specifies CASSQGQGENTQYF.

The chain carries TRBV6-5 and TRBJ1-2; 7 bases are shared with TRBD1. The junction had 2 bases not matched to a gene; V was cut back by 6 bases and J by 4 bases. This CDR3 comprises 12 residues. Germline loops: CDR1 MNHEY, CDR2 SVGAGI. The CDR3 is CASSRGIYGYTF. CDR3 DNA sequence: TGTGCCAGCAGCAGGGGGATCTATGGCTACACCTTC.

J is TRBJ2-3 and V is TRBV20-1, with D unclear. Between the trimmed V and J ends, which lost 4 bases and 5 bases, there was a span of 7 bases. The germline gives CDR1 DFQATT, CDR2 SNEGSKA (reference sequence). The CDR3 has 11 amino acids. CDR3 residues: CSANELDTQYF. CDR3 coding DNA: TGCAGTGCTAACGAACTAGATACGCAGTATTTT.

CDR3 sequence: CASGLVTGGNYGYTF. CDR3 sequence (DNA): TGTGCTAGTGGTTTGGTCACAGGGGGGAACTATGGCTACACCTTC. The chain joins TRBV12-5 to TRBJ1-2, with TRBD1 identical over 8 bases. The germline V gene encodes CDR1 LGHNT and CDR2 FRNRAP. This CDR3 is built from 15 residues. J was trimmed by 2 bases and V by 0 bases; bases with no gene match: 2.

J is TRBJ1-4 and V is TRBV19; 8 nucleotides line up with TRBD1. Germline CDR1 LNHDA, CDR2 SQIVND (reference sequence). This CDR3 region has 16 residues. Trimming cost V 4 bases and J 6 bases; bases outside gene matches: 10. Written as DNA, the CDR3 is TGTGCCAGTAGTACGCTACCGGGACAGGTGGATGAAAAACTGTTTTTT. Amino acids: CASSTLPGQVDEKLFF.

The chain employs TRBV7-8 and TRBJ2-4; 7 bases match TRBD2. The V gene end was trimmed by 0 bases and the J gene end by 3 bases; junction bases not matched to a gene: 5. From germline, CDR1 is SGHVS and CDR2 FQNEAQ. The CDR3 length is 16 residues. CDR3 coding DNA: TGTGCCAGCAGCTTAGCGCCCCGGGAGGACAAAAACATTCAGTACTTC. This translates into CASSLAPREDKNIQYF.

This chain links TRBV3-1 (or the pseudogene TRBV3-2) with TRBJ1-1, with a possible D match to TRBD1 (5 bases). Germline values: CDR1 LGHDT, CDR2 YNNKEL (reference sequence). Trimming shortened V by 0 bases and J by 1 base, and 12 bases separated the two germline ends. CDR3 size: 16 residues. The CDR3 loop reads CASSQDLRVTNTEAFF. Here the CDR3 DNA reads TGTGCCAGCAGCCAAGATCTCAGGGTTACGAACACTGAAGCTTTCTTT.